These 2 T cell receptor beta chains share one sample of origin, sequenced in a study of T cells in Graves' hyperthyroidism and ophthalmopathy. It was RNA transcripts that yielded the amplified TCR beta CDR3 regions. The HTBI primer set was used in a first-round RT-PCR of the TCR CDR3. TCRdb reanalysed the multiplex PCR reads using MiXCR and keeps one entry per CDR3 protein. The table lists almost 350,000 distinct CDR3 sequences, around 18% of them singletons. The sample comprised blood. These receptors all come from a woman aged 40 to 50 with Graves' ophthalmopathy.

This chain connects TRBV30 to TRBJ2-5; either TRBD1 or TRBD2 may fit D (5 bases each). From germline, CDR1 is GTSNPN and CDR2 SVGIG (reference sequence). This CDR3 is built from 12 residues. Trimming took off 4 bases at V and 7 bases at J, with 13 bases between the two ends. CDR3 sequence reads: CAWTGGRVTQYF. Written as DNA, the CDR3 is TGTGCCTGGACTGGGGGACGGGTGACCCAGTACTTC.

The chain couples TRBV19 to TRBJ1-1, with D unresolved. CDR1 and CDR2 (germline): LNHDA, SQIVND (reference sequence). The CDR3 runs to 14 residues. V lost 4 bases, J lost 5 bases, and 14 bases lay in between. DNA for the CDR3: TGTGCCAGTAGTAAGAGCAGTTTGACGACTGAAGCTTTCTTT. Translation: CASSKSSLTTEAFF.